A selection of T cell receptor beta chains follows, all from one sample in a study of blood T cell repertoires in COVID-19. Produced via immunoSEQ multiplex PCR; TCRdb's table is partial and in-frame only. Found here are approximately 210,000 clones, 82% of them singletons; the top ten hold approximately 12%. The sequenced sample was peripheral blood. The receptors shown here come from a woman between 35 and 50 years old with acute or convalescent COVID-19. Both conserved end residues are part of each CDR3.

V gene	J gene	CDR3 length	CDR3 protein
TRBV5-1	TRBJ2-4	18	CASSLRRGGGQGVNIQYF
TRBV27	TRBJ2-7	15	CASRTRTSGSYEQYF
TRBV7-2	TRBJ1-6	19	CASSHTLTGEQRRNSPLHF
TRBV18	TRBJ2-1	16	CASSPPGRGGSDEQFF
TRBV27	TRBJ2-7	15	CASNSIGQAVGEQYF
TRBV27	TRBJ2-7	15	CASSLITGGTYEQYF
TRBV30	TRBJ2-1	13	CAWGLAGGHEQFF
TRBV30	TRBJ1-2	13	CACLRGTNYGYTF
TRBV6-5	TRBJ2-7	15	CASRYLTGGFYEQYF
TRBV19	TRBJ1-3	12	CASSLYGNTIYF
TRBV6-6	TRBJ1-5	15	CASIETGGSNQPQHF
TRBV12-3/TRBV12-4	TRBJ1-5	13	CASSLVRGQPQHF
TRBV19	TRBJ1-1	14	CASSIEGAITEAFF
TRBV12-3/TRBV12-4	TRBJ2-5	13	CASSSTSWGTQYF
TRBV19	TRBJ2-1	15	CASTTTSGFGNEQFF
TRBV4-3	TRBJ2-7	15	CASSQDRWGVNEQYF
TRBV3-1/TRBV3-2	TRBJ1-2	13	CASSQGGLGGYTF
TRBV6-5	TRBJ1-5	14	CASSYSGYGQPQHF
TRBV9	TRBJ2-3	15	CASSVESRESDTQYF
TRBV5-1	TRBJ1-1	15	CASSFAGLMNTEAFF
TRBV2	TRBJ2-4	15	CASSPSLLEGNIQYF
TRBV10-3	TRBJ2-2	15	CAISARGSDTGELFF
TRBV2	TRBJ2-1	13	CASSEDYYNEQFF
TRBV2	TRBJ1-1	14	CASSEVTVQGGAFF
TRBV11-3	TRBJ2-2	14	CASSFTRTTGGLFF
TRBV3-1/TRBV3-2	TRBJ1-2	12	CASSLFGGGYTF
TRBV29-1	TRBJ2-1	10	CSAGGNEQFF
TRBV29-1	TRBJ2-3	15	CSVARDYGGPDTQYF
TRBV6-5	TRBJ1-2	11	CAGGAGYGYTF
TRBV18	TRBJ1-2	13	CASSSDRSYGYTF
TRBV19	TRBJ1-1	14	CASSPLWGDTEAFF
TRBV9	TRBJ1-2	14	CASSVEGQTYGYTF
TRBV6-5	TRBJ2-7	16	CASSYSKTGGGYEQYF
TRBV3-1/TRBV3-2	TRBJ2-1	21	CASSQDGGGLAGRISYNEQFF
TRBV7-2	TRBJ2-5	16	CASSHPTSGSLETQYF
TRBV18	TRBJ1-2	13	CASSPDRNYGYTF
TRBV6-5	TRBJ2-7	14	CASSPPGGTYEQYF
TRBV7-2	TRBJ2-7	19	CASSLVPGLAGGITYEQYF
TRBV11-3	TRBJ1-1	13	CASSLDQGTAAFF
TRBV5-4	TRBJ1-2	16	CASEPVQPGANYGYTF
TRBV27	TRBJ2-1	16	CASSLDLAGDYNEQFF
TRBV4-1	TRBJ2-7	17	CASSQERPGQGTYEQYF
TRBV5-1	TRBJ2-3	15	CASSKWTGAGDTQYF
TRBV7-9	TRBJ2-7	16	CASSSAGGLYSYEQYF
TRBV5-6	TRBJ1-2	14	CASSLDMAGVGYTF
TRBV6-5	TRBJ2-1	13	CASRNEAGGPQFF
TRBV10-3	TRBJ1-4	17	CAIRPGQGSATNEKLFF
TRBV3-1/TRBV3-2	TRBJ2-7	17	CASSPSDRTSGLYEQYF